What follows are 20 T cell receptor beta chains derived from one specimen sequenced in a study of blood T cell repertoires in COVID-19. Generated by immunoSEQ multiplex PCR, the TCRdb table keeps only in-frame clones and is missing some. The table has roughly 83,000 clones, more than 70% seen once. Sequencing was done on a sample of peripheral blood. The receptors here all came from a middle-aged man with active COVID-19.

The V gene is TRBV28, the J gene TRBJ1-1; 7 bases line up with TRBD1. The germline V gene has CDR1 MDHEN and CDR2 SYDVKM. This CDR3 has 15 amino acids. Trimming removed 3 bases from V and 0 bases from J; junction bases left unmatched: 4. CDR3 region: CASSLVDRLNTEAFF. DNA of the CDR3: TGTGCCAGCAGTTTGGTGGACAGGCTGAACACTGAAGCTTTCTTT.

The chain is built from TRBV19 and TRBJ1-1; 8 nucleotides agree with TRBD1. Germline CDR1 and CDR2: LNHDA and SQIVND (reference sequence). Trimming at V came to 4 bases and at J to 13 bases, leaving 11 bases not matched to a gene. This CDR3 comprises 13 residues. Written as DNA, the CDR3 is TGTGCCAGTAGTACCCAGGGGGCCGGGGAGCTTTTCTTT. Translated: CASSTQGAGELFF.

The chain links TRBV28 to TRBJ2-1, with TRBD2 as a possible D gene (5 bases). Per germline, CDR1 MDHEN and CDR2 SYDVKM. The CDR3 spans 15 residues. The V gene lost 5 bases and the J gene lost 4 bases, with 15 bases spanning the gap. Here the CDR3 reads CASSPQKSGYNEQFF. The CDR3 DNA is TGTGCCAGCAGTCCTCAAAAATCGGGATACAATGAGCAGTTCTTC.

The rearrangement links TRBV7-2 to TRBJ2-7; no clear D. The V gene's germline CDR1 is SGHTA and CDR2 FQGNSA. Trimming took off 3 bases at V and 4 bases at J, with 4 bases between the two ends. The CDR3 loop spans 11 amino acids. In DNA form, the CDR3 reads TGTGCCAGCAGCTTCCATTACGAGCAGTACTTC. It encodes CASSFHYEQYF. Together with reference TRBV7-2 and TRBJ2-7, the CDR3 gives the full variable domain: GAGVSQSPSNKVTEKGKDVELRCDPISGHTALYWYRQSLGQGLEFLIYFQGNSAPDKSGLPSDRFSAERTGGSVSTLTIQRTQQEDSAVYLCASSFHYEQYFGPGTRLTVT.

This sequence joins TRBV4-2 and TRBJ2-3; 8 bases match TRBD2. Germline loops: CDR1 LGHNA, CDR2 YNFKEQ. The CDR3 is 16 residues long. J was trimmed by 3 bases and V by 1 base; bases with no gene match: 6. In DNA form, the CDR3 reads TGTGCCAGCAGCCAAGGGGACTCGGGGGGGACAGATACGCAGTATTTT. Protein sequence: CASSQGDSGGTDTQYF.

This clone is labeled medium-sized (0.01 to 0.1%). The V gene is TRBV21-1, the J gene TRBJ1-3; the table's D call, TRBD1, was not checked against the DNA. TRBV21-1 corresponds to a pseudogene. This CDR3 contains 14 residues. The DNA for the CDR3 is TGTGCCAGCAGCAACGCCAGGGCTGGAAACACCATATATTTT. Protein sequence: CASSNARAGNTIYF.

This sequence joins TRBV7-9 and TRBJ2-2; 8 bases agree with TRBD2. CDR1 is SEHNR and CDR2 is FQNEAQ in the germline V gene (reference sequence). This CDR3 is 15 amino acids long. With 4 bases clipped from V and 4 bases from J, the junction kept 5 bases outside the gene matches. DNA for the CDR3: TGTGCCAGCAGCTCCGGACTAGCAGGCACCGGGGAGCTGTTTTTT. This sequence encodes CASSSGLAGTGELFF.

The chain uses TRBV15 and TRBJ1-6; the match to TRBD1 covers 8 bases. Per germline, CDR1 LNHNV and CDR2 YYDKDF (reference sequence). The CDR3 length is 17 residues. Trimming removed 0 bases from V and 4 bases from J; junction bases left unmatched: 5. The DNA for the CDR3 is TGTGCCACCAGCAGAGATCATGGACAGGGTTATAATTCACCCCTCCACTTT. This sequence encodes CATSRDHGQGYNSPLHF.

The V and J genes are TRBV20-1 and TRBJ1-6; possible D gene TRBD1, 5 bases. The V and J ends lost 3 bases and 13 bases respectively, with 16 bases between them. The V gene's germline CDR1 is DFQATT and CDR2 SNEGSKA (reference sequence). The CDR3 is made up of 13 amino acids. The CDR3 DNA follows: TGCAGTGCTAGTGTAGGGGAAAGTGCTCCCCTCCACTTT. Its protein is CSASVGESAPLHF.

The chain employs TRBV4-3 and TRBJ1-2, with D unclear. Germline values: CDR1 LGHNA, CDR2 YSLEER. The CDR3 sequence is 15 residues long. V was cut by 0 bases and J by 4 bases, with 12 bases left in between. CDR3: CASSQDSESFYGYTF. The CDR3 DNA reads TGCGCCAGCAGCCAAGATTCGGAGAGCTTCTATGGCTACACCTTC.

The table lists this clone with a count of one. One junction end does not reproduce the germline sequence, and a read error may be involved. The genes are TRBV4-1 and TRBJ2-1, with 7 bases that match TRBD1. This CDR3 spans 15 amino acids. The germline CDR1 and CDR2 sequences are MGHRA and YSYEKL. The CDR3 DNA is TGCGCCAGCAGTCAAGAGACAGGGTTCTCCAATGAGCAGTTCTTC. Protein product: CASSQETGFSNEQFF.

Turning to this clone: At one end, the junction sequence differs from germline, possibly due to a read error. The chain carries TRBV7-7 and TRBJ2-7; 8 bases agree with TRBD1. In germline, CDR1 is SSHAT, CDR2 FNYEAQ (reference sequence). CDR3 length: 15 amino acids. The CDR3 DNA reads TGTGCTAGCAGCTTACGGCCAGGGGGCTTCTACGAGCAGTACTTC. Translation: CASSLRPGGFYEQYF. Full variable domain (missing parts from reference TRBV7-7 and TRBJ2-7): GAGVSQSPRYKVTKRGQDVTLRCDPISSHATLYWYQQALGQGPEFLTYFNYEAQPDKSGLPSDRFSAERPEGSISTLTIQRTEQRDSAMYRCASSLRPGGFYEQYFGPGTRLTVT.

Only one count was recorded for this clone. The rearrangement links TRBV5-1 to TRBJ2-7, with D possibly matching TRBD1 (8 bases). CDR3 length equals 16 residues. V was clipped by 0 bases and J by 7 bases, with 20 bases between them. Looked up from germline, CDR1 is SGHRS and CDR2 is YFSETQ. CDR3 nucleotides: TGCGCCAGCAGCTTGGCCGGGGGGACAGGAGTAGGGGAGCAGTACTTC. This sequence encodes CASSLAGGTGVGEQYF.

V is TRBV7-2 and J is TRBJ2-7; no clear D. Trimming removed 1 base at V and 5 bases at J, with 15 bases between. CDR1 and CDR2 from the germline V gene are SGHTA and FQGNSA. The CDR3 is 15 amino acids. The CDR3 protein is CASSLEAVSRNEQYF. In DNA, the CDR3 is TGTGCCAGCAGCTTAGAGGCGGTCAGCCGCAACGAGCAGTACTTC.

The V and J genes are TRBV19 and TRBJ1-1; perhaps TRBD1 as D (6 bases). In germline, CDR1 is LNHDA, CDR2 SQIVND (reference sequence). V was shortened by 5 bases and J by 5 bases, with 15 bases between the two germline ends. This CDR3 has 14 residues. This CDR3 reads CASSSGRGATEAFF. The CDR3 DNA sequence: TGTGCCAGTAGTTCCGGGCGGGGGGCTACTGAAGCTTTCTTT.

The CDR3 sequence: CASSLSGAYTEAFF. In nucleotides, the CDR3 is TGTGCCAGCAGCTTAAGTGGAGCCTACACTGAAGCTTTCTTT. The V gene is TRBV5-5, the J gene TRBJ1-1; D unclear. The length of the CDR3 is 14 residues. Germline V lookup: CDR1 SGHKS, CDR2 YYEKEE (reference sequence). V lost 2 bases and J 3 bases, leaving 11 bases between the germline ends. The variable domain in full, with the rest retrieved from reference TRBV5-5 and TRBJ1-1, is DAGVTQSPTHLIKTRGQQVTLRCSPISGHKSVSWYQQVLGQGPQFIFQYYEKEERGRGNFPDRFSARQFPNYSSELNVNALLLGDSALYLCASSLSGAYTEAFFGQGTRLTVV.

The chain employs TRBV12-3 or TRBV12-4 and TRBJ1-1; 8 bases fit TRBD1. The CDR3 is 13 residues long. Trimming took 5 bases from V and 8 from J; bases not matched to a gene: 7. The CDR3 protein is CASSPDRGREAFF. CDR3 nucleotide sequence: TGTGCCAGCAGTCCAGACAGGGGAAGGGAAGCTTTCTTT.

The chain links TRBV6-4 to TRBJ2-3; 10 nucleotides align to TRBD2. The CDR3 has 16 amino acids. Germline loops: CDR1 MRHNA, CDR2 SNTAGT. Trimming removed 3 bases from V and 3 bases from J; junction bases left unmatched: 6. This CDR3 reads CASSEEAGGPTDTQYF. CDR3 in DNA: TGTGCCAGCAGTGAAGAAGCGGGGGGGCCGACAGATACGCAGTATTTT.

The chain is built from TRBV5-1 and TRBJ1-6; D is ambiguous. The germline gives CDR1 SGHRS, CDR2 YFSETQ. Trimming took off 0 bases at V and 1 base at J, with 14 bases between the two ends. The CDR3 contains 18 residues. This chain's CDR3 is CASSLGFSSGSYNSPLHF. The CDR3 bases are TGCGCCAGCAGCTTGGGTTTCAGTTCGGGATCCTATAATTCACCCCTCCACTTT.

V and J are TRBV3-1 (or the pseudogene TRBV3-2) and TRBJ2-7, with D possibly being TRBD1 (5 bases). V lost 1 base to trimming and J lost 8 bases, with 12 bases between them. From germline, CDR1 is LGHDT and CDR2 YNNKEL (reference sequence). This CDR3 comprises 13 residues. CDR3 residues: CASSQVQGLKQYF. CDR3 in DNA: TGTGCCAGCAGCCAAGTTCAGGGTTTGAAGCAGTACTTC.